A selection of T cell receptor beta chains follows, all from one sample in a study of T cell repertoires in cytomegalovirus infection. TCRdb re-called the reads through MiXCR, storing one row per CDR3 protein. The sample holds more than 140,000 distinct CDR3 sequences, about 6.1% seen once. Sequenced material: PBMCs. These receptors were taken from a human donor in good health (CMV status not recorded). Some clones in this sample may be carry-over from other donors' samples. Both conserved end residues are part of each CDR3. A D gene is named only where the DNA matches it firmly. Size values are once, few and many counts, or a class for expanded clones, and some rows have none.

j_call | clone_size | v_call | d_call | cdr3_aa | cdr3_nt
TRBJ2-1 | many | TRBV7-2 | TRBD2 | CASSILGLVLEQFF | TGTGCCAGCAGCATACTCGGACTAGTGCTCGAGCAGTTCTTC
TRBJ1-2 | few | TRBV18 | . | CASSPGDRQGGYTF | TGTGCCAGCTCACCGGGAGACCGCCAGGGTGGCTACACCTTC
TRBJ2-1 | many | TRBV29-1 | . | CSVEPTGFGEQFF | TGCAGCGTTGAACCTACAGGGTTTGGTGAGCAGTTCTTC
TRBJ2-3 | few | TRBV4-3 | TRBD1 | CASSETGYTDTQYF | TGCGCCAGCAGCGAGACAGGGTACACAGATACGCAGTATTTT
TRBJ2-1 | many | TRBV7-2 | TRBD1 | CASKLGTGFYNEQFF | TGTGCCAGCAAGCTCGGGACAGGGTTCTACAATGAGCAGTTCTTC
TRBJ2-1 | . | TRBV5-1 | TRBD2 | CASSLAPRSGGPGNEQFF | TGCGCCAGCAGCTTGGCCCCTCGTAGCGGGGGGCCGGGGAATGAGCAGTTCTTC
TRBJ2-1 | . | TRBV5-1 | . | CASSLGGGQGASINEQFF | TGCGCCAGCAGCTTGGGGGGGGGGCAGGGGGCATCAATCAATGAGCAGTTCTTC
TRBJ1-2 | few | TRBV29-1 | . | CSVVANYGYTF | TGCAGCGTTGTGGCTAACTATGGCTACACCTTC
TRBJ2-6 | . | TRBV2 | . | CASSESRSPGANVLTF | TGTGCCAGCAGTGAAAGCAGGTCTCCTGGGGCCAACGTCCTGACTTTC
TRBJ2-2 | . | TRBV19 | . | CASQNTGELFF | TGTGCCTCGCAGAACACCGGGGAGCTGTTTTTT
TRBJ2-7 | many | TRBV6-2/TRBV6-3 | . | CASSYPRQELPPYEQYF | TGTGCCAGCAGTTACCCCAGACAGGAATTACCCCCCTACGAGCAGTACTTC
TRBJ2-2 | many | TRBV28 | . | CASRYDGSGELFF | TGTGCCAGCAGATACGATGGTTCCGGGGAGCTGTTTTTT
TRBJ2-2 | few | TRBV5-1 | . | CASSLGRVPGELFF | TGCGCCAGCAGCTTGGGTAGAGTCCCCGGGGAGCTGTTTTTT
TRBJ1-5 | many | TRBV7-2 | . | CASSLDPGSNQPQHF | TGTGCCAGCAGCTTAGATCCGGGGAGCAATCAGCCCCAGCATTTT
TRBJ2-5 | . | TRBV29-1 | . | CSAAGQSRAETQYF | TGCAGCGCCGCTGGACAGTCCCGTGCGGAGACCCAGTACTTC
TRBJ2-1 | many | TRBV7-9 | TRBD1 | CASSLGQGARNEQFF | TGTGCCAGCAGCTTGGGTCAGGGGGCGAGGAATGAGCAGTTCTTC
TRBJ2-1 | many | TRBV20-1 | TRBD2 | CSAQTSGAYNEQFF | TGCAGTGCTCAAACTAGCGGGGCATACAATGAGCAGTTCTTC
TRBJ2-1 | many | TRBV6-1 | . | CASSAQAGQFF | TGTGCCAGCAGTGCCCAGGCAGGGCAGTTCTTC
TRBJ2-3 | many | TRBV7-2 | TRBD1 | CASSEGQGAEDTQYF | TGTGCCAGCAGCGAAGGACAGGGGGCAGAAGATACGCAGTATTTT
TRBJ2-3 | . | TRBV29-1 | . | CSVERGGPDTQYF | TGCAGCGTGGAAAGGGGGGGGCCAGATACGCAGTATTTT
TRBJ1-1 | many | TRBV7-8 | . | CASSKTMNTEAFF | TGTGCCAGCAGCAAAACCATGAACACTGAAGCTTTCTTT
TRBJ2-1 | many | TRBV7-2 | TRBD2 | CASSRRGDSYRNEQFF | TGTGCCAGCAGCCGTCGGGGGGACTCTTACAGGAATGAGCAGTTCTTC
TRBJ2-5 | many | TRBV7-2 | TRBD2 | CASSLGLRGIQETQYF | TGTGCCAGCAGCTTAGGGTTGCGGGGGATCCAAGAGACCCAGTACTTC
TRBJ1-1 | . | TRBV12-3/TRBV12-4 | TRBD1 | CASSLTGRTEAFF | TGTGCCAGCAGTTTGACAGGGAGAACTGAAGCTTTCTTT
TRBJ2-3 | many | TRBV7-2 | . | CASSLGGGGTDTQYF | TGTGCCAGCAGCCTAGGGGGCGGGGGTACAGATACGCAGTATTTT
TRBJ2-7 | many | TRBV7-2 | TRBD2 | CASSVDGGGASLTIYEQYF | TGTGCCAGCAGCGTCGATGGCGGGGGGGCATCCCTGACCATCTACGAGCAGTACTTC
TRBJ2-2 | . | TRBV6-5 | . | CASSPQPGPGELFF | TGTGCCAGCAGTCCCCAACCGGGGCCCGGGGAGCTGTTTTTT
TRBJ1-2 | . | TRBV10-3 | . | CAISETRTTSGYTF | TGTGCCATCAGTGAGACCCGGACGACTTCGGGCTACACCTTC
TRBJ1-2 | many | TRBV7-2 | . | CASSGARAPYGYTF | TGTGCCAGCAGCGGGGCCAGAGCACCCTATGGCTACACCTTC
TRBJ1-1 | many | TRBV14 | TRBD1 | CASSQDLGQVYNTEAFF | TGTGCCAGCAGCCAAGATCTCGGACAGGTCTACAACACTGAAGCTTTCTTT
TRBJ1-5 | many | TRBV7-8 | . | CASNEQGGNQPQHF | TGTGCCAGCAACGAACAGGGAGGGAATCAGCCCCAGCATTTT
TRBJ2-3 | many | TRBV7-2 | . | CASSLARTDTQYF | TGTGCCAGCAGCTTAGCCCGCACAGATACGCAGTATTTT
TRBJ2-5 | many | TRBV6-1 | . | CASSWGDRAQETQYF | TGTGCCAGCAGTTGGGGGGACAGAGCACAAGAGACCCAGTACTTC
TRBJ1-4 | . | TRBV5-8 | . | CASSLEGATNEKLFF | TGTGCCAGCAGCTTGGAAGGTGCAACTAATGAAAAACTGTTTTTT
TRBJ2-1 | many | TRBV7-2 | TRBD2 | CASSYRTSGGSEQFF | TGTGCCAGCAGCTACAGGACTAGCGGGGGGTCTGAGCAGTTCTTC
TRBJ1-5 | many | TRBV25-1 | TRBD1 | CASSTGEGRQPQHF | TGTGCCAGCAGTACAGGGGAAGGGAGGCAGCCCCAGCATTTT
TRBJ1-1 | many | TRBV5-6 | TRBD1 | CASSLATGVAEAFF | TGTGCCAGCAGCTTGGCAACAGGGGTGGCTGAAGCTTTCTTT
TRBJ1-1 | . | TRBV7-3 | . | CASSPNAGLGTEAFF | TGTGCCAGCAGCCCTAACGCGGGGTTGGGCACTGAAGCTTTCTTT
TRBJ2-7 | many | TRBV28 | . | CASSLWSTTGPGEQYF | TGTGCCAGCAGTTTATGGTCAACAACAGGGCCGGGGGAGCAGTACTTC
TRBJ2-7 | many | TRBV12-3/TRBV12-4 | . | CASSSGHSSYEQYF | TGTGCCAGCAGTTCCGGACACTCCTCCTACGAGCAGTACTTC
TRBJ2-3 | . | TRBV5-6 | . | CASSLRGRGNTQYF | TGTGCCAGCAGCTTGCGTGGGAGGGGGAATACGCAGTATTTT